The T cell receptor (beta chain) described here comes from a study of T cells after yellow fever vaccination. TCRdb re-derived calls from the 5' RACE reads in MiXCR, one entry per CDR3 protein. Here the sample spans 500,000 to 650,000 distinct CDR3 sequences, about a sixth being singletons. The ends were cut back, 7 bases at V and 1 base at J, with 13 bases in the middle. The CDR3 totals 14 residues. The germline CDR1 and CDR2 sequences are MNHEY and SVGEGT. This clonotype was sampled from a man younger than 35 who received the YFV17D yellow fever vaccine. The sample was PBMCs, taken more than 4 days after the first yellow fever vaccination. V and J are TRBV6-2 or TRBV6-3 and TRBJ2-5, with a weak D call TRBD2 (6 bases). The CDR3 loop reads CASITAGGQETQYF. The DNA of the CDR3 is TGTGCCAGCATCACGGCCGGGGGCCAAGAGACCCAGTACTTC.